Described below is a single T cell receptor beta chain sequence and its context. What it binds is not known. The entry originates in a study of T cell repertoires in cytomegalovirus infection. Study overall: Shared public TCR beta signatures pointed to both CMV infection and a matching HLA type. General study results and limits: HLA-C-restricted CMV-specific TCR beta clonotypes were dominant in the ex vivo response. Summed frequency of shared TCR beta families picked out CMV carriers who also had the relevant HLA.

TCRdb processed the reads anew with MiXCR; each CDR3 protein has one entry. The sample yields some 450,000 distinct CDR3 sequences, roughly 30% seen once. Germline V lookup: CDR1 KGHSH, CDR2 LQKENI. The junction had 11 bases not matched to a gene; V was cut back by 4 bases and J by 5 bases. This CDR3 contains 15 residues. The sequence was collected from a human donor in good health (CMV status not recorded). Some clones in this sample may be carry-over from other donors' samples. This chain links TRBV18 with TRBJ2-7; the match to TRBD1 covers 7 bases. Material: PBMCs. Written as DNA, the CDR3 is TGTGCCAGCTCACAAATCCCGGGACAGACAAACGAGCAGTACTTC. Amino acids: CASSQIPGQTNEQYF.